This is a list of T cell receptor beta chains from one sample in a study of cytomegalovirus exposure and HLA in healthy donors. Using immunoSEQ multiplex PCR, the repertoire was profiled, and TCRdb retains in-frame clones only, with some absent. The sample has some 140,000 clones, over 60% seen once. The sample taken for sequencing was PBMCs. The receptor source for this set is a woman aged 35 to 49 in good health and CMV-seronegative. The CDR3 runs from the conserved cysteine through the conserved F or W.

j_gene: TRBJ1-5
len: 17
v_gene: TRBV5-6
CDR3aa: CASSLAHHPYSNQPQHF

j_gene: TRBJ2-7
len: 15
v_gene: TRBV7-8
CDR3aa: CASSLVPSSIYEQYF

j_gene: TRBJ1-6
len: 15
v_gene: TRBV28
CDR3aa: CASSLEDRGLSPLHF

j_gene: TRBJ1-1
len: 12
v_gene: TRBV6-1
CDR3aa: CASRTRNTEAFF

j_gene: TRBJ2-7
len: 13
v_gene: TRBV30
CDR3aa: CAWGDSRYYEQYF

j_gene: TRBJ2-3
len: 13
v_gene: TRBV2
CDR3aa: CASGGAGADTQYF

j_gene: TRBJ1-1
len: 14
v_gene: TRBV5-1
CDR3aa: CASSSRTVNTEAFF

j_gene: TRBJ2-1
len: 16
v_gene: TRBV11-3
CDR3aa: CASSFVGRSSYNEQFF

j_gene: TRBJ2-4
len: 14
v_gene: TRBV5-4
CDR3aa: CATRTGGTPNIQYF

j_gene: TRBJ2-3
len: 14
v_gene: TRBV2
CDR3aa: CARAGGQATDTQYF

j_gene: TRBJ1-2
len: 13
v_gene: TRBV10-2
CDR3aa: CASSDGSGYGYTF

j_gene: TRBJ1-5
len: 14
v_gene: TRBV10-2
CDR3aa: CASTLAPGNQPQHF

j_gene: TRBJ2-7
len: 16
v_gene: TRBV2
CDR3aa: CASSERGQGGFHEQYF

j_gene: TRBJ2-3
len: 15
v_gene: TRBV6-1
CDR3aa: CASVAYIGSTDTQYF

j_gene: TRBJ2-2
len: 17
v_gene: TRBV5-4
CDR3aa: CASSWRGGGSSTGELFF

j_gene: TRBJ2-3
len: 12
v_gene: TRBV29-1
CDR3aa: CSVEPSTDTQYF

j_gene: TRBJ1-2
len: 14
v_gene: TRBV7-9
CDR3aa: CASSLQGASYGYTF

j_gene: TRBJ2-7
len: 16
v_gene: TRBV5-4
CDR3aa: CASSAGLAGPLPEQYF

j_gene: TRBJ2-3
len: 16
v_gene: TRBV7-9
CDR3aa: CASSPQAGGLTDTQYF

j_gene: TRBJ1-5
len: 14
v_gene: TRBV4-2
CDR3aa: CASSQVWGGQPQHF

j_gene: TRBJ2-1
len: 12
v_gene: TRBV7-2
CDR3aa: CASSTTAGEQFF

j_gene: TRBJ2-7
len: 13
v_gene: TRBV7-6
CDR3aa: CASSGGIRDEQYF

j_gene: TRBJ1-5
len: 13
v_gene: TRBV19
CDR3aa: CASSLIQDQPQHF

j_gene: TRBJ2-3
len: 13
v_gene: TRBV18
CDR3aa: CASSPPGGDTQYF

j_gene: TRBJ2-7
len: 14
v_gene: TRBV21-1
CDR3aa: CASSKGVAGIAQYF